Reported below is one T cell receptor beta chain. Sequencing was performed with immunoSEQ multiplex PCR; in TCRdb, only in-frame clones are kept and a portion is missing. Of 350,000 to 450,000 clones listed, over 80% are singletons. This sample stems from a study of blood T cell repertoires in COVID-19. The J segment lost 5 bases and the V segment lost 3 bases, leaving 4 bases of the junction unmatched. CDR3 length equals 14 residues. Germline V gives CDR1 SGHKS, CDR2 YYEKEE (reference sequence). The receptor was isolated from a woman between 45 and 65 years old who had recovered from COVID-19. The sequenced sample consisted of PBMCs or T cells enriched from blood (not recorded which). The rearrangement joins TRBV5-5 to TRBJ1-4, with 7 bases matching TRBD1. The CDR3 spells CASSSTGENEKLFF. In nucleotides, the CDR3 is TGTGCCAGCAGCTCAACAGGGGAGAATGAAAAACTGTTTTTT.